One sample yielded the 18 T cell receptor beta chains listed below, sequenced in a study of shared clonotypes between healthy human individuals (dated by TCRdb to 2018 to 2020). The receptor library was made with the immunoSEQ multiplex PCR assay. In TCRdb, the immuneACCESS table is reduced to in-frame sequences with V and J assigned. These tables do not hold every clone; where another copy was compared, an unresolved V gene accounts for under half, and the others remain unexplained. In all, the sample holds about 670,000 clones, and approximately 79% of those were seen once. Clones ranked in the top ten supply under 2% of the sample. Sequencing used memory CD4+ T cells sorted from blood. Per the publication, the cell subset or site label means: CD45RA-negative fraction. Receptor source: a woman aged 25-40 years in good health.

On this clone itself: The same CDR3 also results from other DNA sequences found in this sample. V and J are TRBV18 and TRBJ2-2, with D uncertain. This CDR3 region has 12 residues. Per the germline V gene, CDR1 is KGHSH and CDR2 is LQKENI. Deletions cut 2 bases from V and 5 bases from J, with 3 bases between. In DNA, the CDR3 is TGTGCCAGCTCACCAGATACCGGGGAGCTGTTTTTT. Translation: CASSPDTGELFF.

On this clone: The sample has other DNA sequences that encode this CDR3 too. The chain uses TRBV30 and TRBJ1-1; D remains ambiguous. CDR1 is GTSNPN, CDR2 SVGIG, per germline (reference sequence). The V gene lost 0 bases and the J gene lost 3 bases, with 8 bases spanning the gap. The CDR3 spans 13 residues. CDR3 residues: CAWSVQSDTEAFF. The DNA for the CDR3 is TGTGCCTGGAGTGTACAATCTGACACTGAAGCTTTCTTT.

V and J are TRBV4-2 and TRBJ2-2; 14 nucleotides align to TRBD2. CDR1 and CDR2 (germline): LGHNA, YNFKEQ. This CDR3 is 17 amino acids long. Germline trimming cut 2 bases from V and 5 bases from J; bases unmatched to any gene: 4. CDR3 nucleotide sequence: TGTGCCAGCAGCCAACCCGGGACTAGCGGGAGAACCGGGGAGCTGTTTTTT. This gives the protein CASSQPGTSGRTGELFF.

This clone is a singleton in its sample. CDR3 amino acids: CAWGLAGVSEQFF. In nucleotides, the CDR3 is TGTGCCTGGGGACTAGCGGGAGTCAGTGAGCAGTTCTTC. J is TRBJ2-1 and V is TRBV30, with 13 bases matching TRBD2. Germline V gene data show CDR1 as GTSNPN and CDR2 as SVGIG (reference sequence). V lost 5 bases, J lost 9 bases, and 4 bases stayed unmatched. CDR3 length equals 13 residues.

About this clone itself: The sample contains more than one DNA sequence encoding this CDR3. This chain uses TRBV5-1 with TRBJ2-2, with D possibly matching TRBD2 (6 bases). V dropped 3 bases and J dropped 5 bases, with 14 bases sitting between them. CDR1 is SGHRS, CDR2 YFSETQ, per germline. This CDR3 is built from 15 residues. CDR3 region: CASSSGTEGTGELFF. CDR3 DNA: TGCGCCAGCAGCTCGGGGACGGAGGGTACCGGGGAGCTGTTTTTT.

The V gene is TRBV28, the J gene TRBJ1-5; D unclear. This CDR3 has 15 amino acids. The germline V gene encodes CDR1 MDHEN and CDR2 SYDVKM. The V end was cut by 0 bases, the J end by 1 base, with 7 bases between. The CDR3: CASSLWDRSNQPQHF. CDR3 sequence (DNA): TGTGCCAGCAGTTTATGGGACCGAAGCAATCAGCCCCAGCATTTT.

This clone was found many times. The chain combines TRBV6-6 with TRBJ1-5; TRBD1 might be the D (6 bases). The V gene lost 2 bases and the J gene lost 7 bases, with 12 bases spanning the gap. The CDR3 covers 14 residues. CDR1 and CDR2 (germline): MNHNY, SVGAGI (reference sequence). The CDR3 nucleotides read TGTGCCAGCAGTTACGCTAACCAGGGGCAGCCCCAGCATTTT. As protein: CASSYANQGQPQHF.

The chain uses TRBV30 and TRBJ1-3; D perhaps matches TRBD1 (6 bases). The CDR3 is 14 amino acids. Between the trimmed V and J ends, which lost 2 bases and 1 base, there was a span of 9 bases. Looked up from germline, CDR1 is GTSNPN and CDR2 is SVGIG (reference sequence). In DNA, the CDR3 is TGTGCCTGGAGTCCCGGGACATCTGGAAACACCATATATTTT. It is translated as CAWSPGTSGNTIYF.

The CDR3 loop is CAWSPGGTEAFF. CDR3 nucleotides: TGTGCCTGGAGTCCAGGGGGGACTGAAGCTTTCTTT. V is TRBV30 and J is TRBJ1-1, with 7 bases identical to TRBD1. V dropped 2 bases and J dropped 5; count of bases not matched to a gene: 2. The CDR3 is made up of 12 amino acids. Germline CDR1 GTSNPN, CDR2 SVGIG (reference sequence).

The chain is built from TRBV19 and TRBJ1-2, with unresolved D. Germline CDR1 reads LNHDA; CDR2 reads SQIVND (reference sequence). This CDR3 contains 17 residues. Trimming took 1 base from V and 4 from J, leaving 19 bases between them. For the CDR3, the DNA is TGTGCCAGTAGTATAGCGGTTCACCTCTCTAGTATCTATGGCTACACCTTC. Protein sequence: CASSIAVHLSSIYGYTF.

This rearrangement joins TRBV11-2 to TRBJ1-5; D uncertain. Deletions cut 2 bases from V and 7 bases from J, with 9 bases between. This CDR3 has 13 residues. The germline CDR1 and CDR2 sequences are SGHAT and FQNNGV. The CDR3 is CASSLSGPQPQHF. In DNA form, the CDR3 reads TGTGCCAGCAGCTTAAGTGGACCCCAGCCCCAGCATTTT.

This clone has only a few counts. The chain is built from TRBV11-2 and TRBJ1-1; no firm D call. V gave up 2 bases and J gave up 0 bases, with 4 bases separating them. This CDR3 region has 13 residues. Per the germline V gene, CDR1 is SGHAT and CDR2 is FQNNGV. CDR3 DNA: TGTGCCAGCAGCTTATGGGTGAACACTGAAGCTTTCTTT. Its translation: CASSLWVNTEAFF.

This chain joins TRBV11-2 and TRBJ2-5; D unclear. The germline V and J ends were trimmed by 1 base and 4 bases, with 10 bases remaining between them. The CDR3 sequence is 14 residues long. CDR1 is SGHAT, CDR2 FQNNGV, per germline. The CDR3 sequence: CASSLAERRETQYF. In DNA form, the CDR3 reads TGTGCCAGCAGCTTAGCGGAGAGAAGAGAGACCCAGTACTTC. Full variable domain (rest looked up from reference TRBV11-2 and TRBJ2-5): EAGVAQSPRYKIIEKRQSVAFWCNPISGHATLYWYQQILGQGPKLLIQFQNNGVVDDSQLPKDRFSAERLKGVDSTLKIQPAKLEDSAVYLCASSLAERRETQYFGPGTRLLVL.

This clone came up many times. The rearrangement uses TRBV6-1 and TRBJ2-3; 10 nucleotides align to TRBD2. V was pared by 4 bases and J by 8 bases, with 9 bases of the junction left unmatched. CDR1 MNHNS and CDR2 SASEGT come from the germline V gene. The length of the CDR3 is 15 residues. In DNA form, the CDR3 reads TGTGCCAGCAGTGTTCTAGCGGGAGTAGTAGGTACGCAGTATTTT. It specifies CASSVLAGVVGTQYF.

The rearrangement joins TRBV18 to TRBJ1-2, with D hard to call. The CDR3 spans 11 residues. From germline, CDR1 is KGHSH and CDR2 LQKENI. V lost 3 bases and J lost 8, with 7 bases in between. Written as DNA, the CDR3 is TGTGCCAGCTCACCGGACCGAGGCTACACCTTC. This sequence encodes CASSPDRGYTF.

The gene calls are TRBV5-6 and TRBJ2-5; D tentatively reads TRBD1 or TRBD2 (5 bases each). Trimming pared 0 bases from V and 3 bases from J, leaving 9 bases between. CDR3 size: 14 residues. The germline gives CDR1 SGHDT, CDR2 YYEEEE. CDR3 protein: CASSLGGYEETQYF. Written as DNA, the CDR3 is TGTGCCAGCAGCTTGGGGGGGTACGAAGAGACCCAGTACTTC. Full variable domain (remainder filled in from reference TRBV5-6 and TRBJ2-5): DAGVTQSPTHLIKTRGQQVTLRCSPKSGHDTVSWYQQALGQGPQFIFQYYEEEERQRGNFPDRFSGHQFPNYSSELNVNALLLGDSALYLCASSLGGYEETQYFGPGTRLLVL.

The J gene is TRBJ1-4, the V gene TRBV5-1; tentatively, D is TRBD1 (6 bases). V lost 3 bases, J lost 5 bases, and 14 bases lay in between. The CDR3 consists of 15 residues. Germline values: CDR1 SGHRS, CDR2 YFSETQ. The CDR3 is CASSWAGALNEKLFF. CDR3 in DNA: TGCGCCAGCAGCTGGGCAGGGGCCCTAAATGAAAAACTGTTTTTT.

The chain couples TRBV6-5 to TRBJ2-7, with 11 nucleotides matching TRBD1. CDR3 size: 15 residues. Per germline, CDR1 MNHEY and CDR2 SVGAGI. J lost 1 base, V lost 5 bases, and 4 bases had no gene match. Written as DNA, the CDR3 is TGTGCCAGCAGTGGGGACAGGGGGTTATCCTACGAGCAGTACTTC. It is translated as CASSGDRGLSYEQYF.